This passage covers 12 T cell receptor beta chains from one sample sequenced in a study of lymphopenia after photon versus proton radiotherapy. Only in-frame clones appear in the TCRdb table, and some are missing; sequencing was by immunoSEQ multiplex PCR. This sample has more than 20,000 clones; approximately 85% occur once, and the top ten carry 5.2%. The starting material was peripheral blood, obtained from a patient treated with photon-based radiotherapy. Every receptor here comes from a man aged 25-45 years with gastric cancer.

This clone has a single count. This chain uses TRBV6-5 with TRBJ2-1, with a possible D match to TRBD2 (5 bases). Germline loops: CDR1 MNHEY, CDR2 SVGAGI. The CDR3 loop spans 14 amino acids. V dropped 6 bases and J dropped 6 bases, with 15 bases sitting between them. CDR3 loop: CASRTYLASNEQFF. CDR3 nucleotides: TGTGCCAGCAGAACCTATCTAGCTTCCAATGAGCAGTTCTTC.

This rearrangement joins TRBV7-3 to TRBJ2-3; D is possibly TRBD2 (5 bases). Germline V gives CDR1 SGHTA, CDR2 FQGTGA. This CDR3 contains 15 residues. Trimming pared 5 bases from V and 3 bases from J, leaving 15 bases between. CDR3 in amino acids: CASSEGSHSTDTQYF. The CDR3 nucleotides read TGTGCCAGCAGCGAGGGATCGCACTCAACAGATACGCAGTATTTT. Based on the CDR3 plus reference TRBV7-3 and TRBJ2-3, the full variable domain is GAGVSQTPSNKVTEKGKYVELRCDPISGHTALYWYRQSLGQGPEFLIYFQGTGAADDSGLPNDRFFAVRPEGSVSTLKIQRTERGDSAVYLCASSEGSHSTDTQYFGPGTRLTVL.

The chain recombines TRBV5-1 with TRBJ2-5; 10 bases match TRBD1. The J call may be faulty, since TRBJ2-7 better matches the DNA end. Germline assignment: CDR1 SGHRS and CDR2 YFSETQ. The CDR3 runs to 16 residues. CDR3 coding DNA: TGCGCCAGCAGCTTGGGGGACAGGGGAGGATGGTACGAGCAGTACTTC. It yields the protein CASSLGDRGGWYEQYF.

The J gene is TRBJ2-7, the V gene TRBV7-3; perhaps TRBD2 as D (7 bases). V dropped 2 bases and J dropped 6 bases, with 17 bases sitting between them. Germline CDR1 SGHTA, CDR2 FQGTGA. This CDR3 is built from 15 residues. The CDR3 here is CASSLAGAISGEQYF. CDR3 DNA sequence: TGTGCCAGCAGCTTAGCGGGGGCTATATCCGGCGAGCAGTACTTC.

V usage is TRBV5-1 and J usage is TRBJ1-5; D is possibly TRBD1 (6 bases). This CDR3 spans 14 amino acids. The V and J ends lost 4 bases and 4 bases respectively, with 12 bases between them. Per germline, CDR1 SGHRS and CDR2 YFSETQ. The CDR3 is CASSTGQPNQPQHF. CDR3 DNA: TGCGCCAGCAGCACGGGACAACCTAATCAGCCCCAGCATTTT.

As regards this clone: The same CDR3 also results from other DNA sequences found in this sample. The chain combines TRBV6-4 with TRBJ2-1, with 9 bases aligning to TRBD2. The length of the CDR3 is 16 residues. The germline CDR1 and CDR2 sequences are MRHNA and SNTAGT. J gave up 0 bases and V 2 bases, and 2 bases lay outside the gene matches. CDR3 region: CASSDVSGSSYNEQFF. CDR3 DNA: TGTGCCAGCAGTGACGTTAGCGGGAGCTCCTACAATGAGCAGTTCTTC.

The CDR3 nucleotides are TGTGCCAGCAGCTTAGGACAGGGCTCCTACAATGAGCAGTTCTTC. Encoded protein: CASSLGQGSYNEQFF. The chain employs TRBV11-2 and TRBJ2-1, with 7 bases fitting TRBD1. Trimming cost V 1 base and J 0 bases; bases outside gene matches: 0. Germline CDR1 is SGHAT and CDR2 is FQNNGV. The CDR3 spans 15 residues.

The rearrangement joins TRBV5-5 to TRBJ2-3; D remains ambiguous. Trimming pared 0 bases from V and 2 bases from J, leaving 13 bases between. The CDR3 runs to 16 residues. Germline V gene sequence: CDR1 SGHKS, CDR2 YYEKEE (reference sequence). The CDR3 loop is CASSLALARLTDTQYF. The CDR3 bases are TGTGCCAGCAGCTTGGCTTTAGCCCGACTCACAGATACGCAGTATTTT.

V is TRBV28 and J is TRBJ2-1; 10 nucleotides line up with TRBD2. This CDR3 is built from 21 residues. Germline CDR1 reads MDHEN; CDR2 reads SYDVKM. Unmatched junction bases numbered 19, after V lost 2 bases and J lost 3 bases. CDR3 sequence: CASSLGGLFSGRQIIYNEQFF. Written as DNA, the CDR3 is TGTGCCAGCAGTTTAGGGGGCCTCTTTAGCGGGAGGCAAATAATCTACAATGAGCAGTTCTTC.

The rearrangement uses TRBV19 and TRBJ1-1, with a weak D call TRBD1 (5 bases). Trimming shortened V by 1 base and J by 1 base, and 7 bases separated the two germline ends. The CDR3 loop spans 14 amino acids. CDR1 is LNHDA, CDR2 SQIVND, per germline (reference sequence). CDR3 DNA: TGTGCCAGTAGTATAGTTCAGGGGAACACTGAAGCTTTCTTT. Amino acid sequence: CASSIVQGNTEAFF.

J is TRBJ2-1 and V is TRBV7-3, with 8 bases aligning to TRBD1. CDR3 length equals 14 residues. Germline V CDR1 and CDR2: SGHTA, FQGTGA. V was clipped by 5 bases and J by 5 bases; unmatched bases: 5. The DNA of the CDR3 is TGTGCCAGCAGCCGAGGACAGGGAGACAATGAGCAGTTCTTC. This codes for CASSRGQGDNEQFF. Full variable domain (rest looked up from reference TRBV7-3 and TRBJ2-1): GAGVSQTPSNKVTEKGKYVELRCDPISGHTALYWYRQSLGQGPEFLIYFQGTGAADDSGLPNDRFFAVRPEGSVSTLKIQRTERGDSAVYLCASSRGQGDNEQFFGPGTRLTVL.

This CDR3 is CASSTGNSGNTIYF. CDR3 nucleotides: TGTGCCAGCAGTACAGGGAACTCTGGAAACACCATATATTTT. J is TRBJ1-3 and V is TRBV6-1; D is possibly TRBD1 (6 bases). CDR3 size: 14 residues. In germline, CDR1 is MNHNS, CDR2 SASEGT. The V end lost 5 bases, the J end lost 0 bases, and 8 bases lay between the germline ends.